Reported below is one TCR beta chain. Its binding antigen is unknown. Per-base qualities were not stored, and no clone one base away is much larger. These data come from a study of memory CD4+ T cells and cytomegalovirus serostatus (dated by TCRdb to between 2017 and 2020). For context, the study as a whole: The roughly 35 healthy Belgian adults in the cohort included 9 who were CMV seropositive and roughly 25 who were CMV seronegative. To replicate a published TCR-based CMV serostatus classifier, the study sequenced CD4+ memory TCRbeta repertoires from a Belgian cohort whose cytomegalovirus serostatus was known.

V and J lose 2 bases and 9 bases, and a span of 8 bases separates them. The germline V gene (reference sequence) supplies CDR1 LNHDA and CDR2 SQIVND. From the cysteine through the phenylalanine, the CDR3 covers 12 amino acids. Kept here is only the CDR3 DNA, which spans 36 bases and is read in frame from base 1. Single viable CD3+CD4+CD8-CD45RO+ cells were sorted as memory CD4+ T cells on a FACSAria II. CMV serostatus was assessed using a Roche Elecsys assay, by which serum IgG against CMV pp150, pp28, p38 and p52 was detected. After the samples were thawed, total CD4+ T cells were enriched through positive selection using CD4 magnetic microbeads. Samples originated from another study that specifically interrogated the CD4+ T cell memory repertoire. Peripheral blood mononuclear cells were isolated and cryopreserved according to standard operating procedures, and serum was stored at -80 degrees C. Staining used CD3-PerCP (BW264/56), CD4-APC (RPA-T4), CD45RO-PE (UCHT1) and CD8-Pacific Orange (3B5) antibodies, with Sytox blue excluding non-viable cells.

Genomic DNA was extracted from sorted cells with the Quick-DNA Microprep Kit. TCRbeta DNA was amplified with the immunoSEQ hsTCRbeta kit following the manufacturer's protocol. An Illumina MiSeq instrument was used to sequence the TCRbeta libraries. The study's processing was this. Removing out-of-frame sequences left some 2.4 million distinct TCRbeta sequences, an average of around 70,000 per individual. Each individual was scored according to the count of 164 previously reported CMV-associated TCRbeta sequences and the total productive distinct TCRbeta count. A beta-binomial model was reimplemented in Python, and scikit-learn random forests with default parameters were trained on US cohort data. Classifier performance on the Belgian cohort was summarized as median AUC with percentile confidence intervals over 10,000 bootstrap iterations. TCRdb's version of the immuneACCESS table is confined to in-frame rearrangements and falls short of the full clone set. An unresolved V gene accounts for under half of the shortfall where checked; the remainder is of unknown origin. Clonal size and the V and J genes are those of that table, whereas D and trimming came from the DNA. Counted in this sample were 85,000 to 100,000 clones; around 80% of them appeared once. About 4% of the sample belongs to the ten largest clones.

Here is what the overall study found, with its caveats: Results were interpreted as suggesting that the CMV-associated TCR signature is largely present in the CD4+ memory repertoire. For predicting CMV serostatus, the median bootstrapped AUC was roughly 0.95 using the original framework and about 0.9 using a US-trained random forest. Only CD4+CD45RO+ memory cells were sequenced, in contrast to the original study, in which naive and memory CD4+ and CD8+ populations were covered. On the Belgian cohort, the classifier built on the original framework reached a median bootstrapped AUC of about 0.95, with a 95% CI of 0.76-1.00. Of fewer than 200 previously reported CMV-associated TCRbeta sequences, approximately 70 appeared in the CD4+ memory repertoires, each in one to five individuals.

This receptor was taken from an adult in good health and CMV-seropositive. Sequencing was done on a sample of memory CD4+ T cells from blood. The chain couples TRBV19 to TRBJ2-1; too little of a D gene remains to name it. The CDR3 protein: CASSIIPSEQFF. The bases are TGTGCCAGTAGTATAATTCCTAGTGAGCAGTTCTTC.